This TCR beta chain stems from a study of T cell responses to AZD1222 COVID-19 vaccine. Study results and caveats: Most donors were white British and more were female, and clonal diversity was possibly underestimated. Repertoire samples came only from after the peak T cell response.

The germline V and J ends were trimmed by 1 base and 2 bases, with 5 bases remaining between them. The germline V gene has CDR1 LNHDA and CDR2 SQIVND (reference sequence). CDR3 length: 14 amino acids. Clones were sequenced by immunoSEQ multiplex PCR, and TCRdb holds only the in-frame ones, with some missing. In the table there are 160,000 or so clones, approximately 90% of which are singletons. Comments on this clone: The antigen is unknown.

The chain links TRBV19 to TRBJ2-2; the D is unclear. This specimen was peripheral blood, taken 28 days after the second AZD1222 dose. The source is an adult who received the AZD1222 COVID-19 vaccine. The CDR3 sequence is CASSIGPNTGELFF. CDR3 nucleotide sequence: TGTGCCAGTAGTATAGGGCCTAACACCGGGGAGCTGTTTTTT.